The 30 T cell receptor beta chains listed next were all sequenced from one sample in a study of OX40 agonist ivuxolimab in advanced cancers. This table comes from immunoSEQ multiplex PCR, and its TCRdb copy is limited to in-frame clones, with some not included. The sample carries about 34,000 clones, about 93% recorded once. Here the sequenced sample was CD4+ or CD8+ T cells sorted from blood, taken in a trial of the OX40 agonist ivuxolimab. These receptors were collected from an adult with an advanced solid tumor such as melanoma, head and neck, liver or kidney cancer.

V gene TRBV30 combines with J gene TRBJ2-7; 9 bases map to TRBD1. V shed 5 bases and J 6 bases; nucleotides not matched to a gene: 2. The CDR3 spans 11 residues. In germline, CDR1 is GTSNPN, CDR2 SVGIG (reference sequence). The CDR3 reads CAWGTGPEQYF. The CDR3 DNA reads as TGTGCCTGGGGGACAGGGCCCGAGCAGTACTTC. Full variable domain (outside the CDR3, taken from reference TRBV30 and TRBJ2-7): SQTIHQWPATLVQPVGSPLSLECTVEGTSNPNLYWYRQAAGRGLQLLFYSVGIGQISSEVPQNLSASRPQDRQFILSSKKLLLSDSGFYLCAWGTGPEQYFGPGTRLTVT.

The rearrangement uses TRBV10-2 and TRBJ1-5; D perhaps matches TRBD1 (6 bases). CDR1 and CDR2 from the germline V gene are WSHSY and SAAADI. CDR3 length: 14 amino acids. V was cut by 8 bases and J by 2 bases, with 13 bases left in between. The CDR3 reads CASGGRGGNQPQHF. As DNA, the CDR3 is TGCGCCAGCGGCGGCAGGGGAGGCAATCAGCCCCAGCATTTT.

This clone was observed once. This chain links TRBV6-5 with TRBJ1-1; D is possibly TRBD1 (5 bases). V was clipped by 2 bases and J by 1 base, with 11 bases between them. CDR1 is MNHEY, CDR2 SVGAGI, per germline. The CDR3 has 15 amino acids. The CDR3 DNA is TGTGCCAGCAGTTACGTGTTAAGGGGGAACACTGAAGCTTTCTTT. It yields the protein CASSYVLRGNTEAFF.

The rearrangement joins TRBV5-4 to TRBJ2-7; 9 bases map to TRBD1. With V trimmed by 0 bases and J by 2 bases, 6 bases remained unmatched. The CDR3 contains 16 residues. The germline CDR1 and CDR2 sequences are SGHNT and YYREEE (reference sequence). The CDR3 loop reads CASSLAPGTGTYEQYF. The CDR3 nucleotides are TGTGCCAGCAGCTTGGCCCCCGGGACAGGGACCTACGAGCAGTACTTC.

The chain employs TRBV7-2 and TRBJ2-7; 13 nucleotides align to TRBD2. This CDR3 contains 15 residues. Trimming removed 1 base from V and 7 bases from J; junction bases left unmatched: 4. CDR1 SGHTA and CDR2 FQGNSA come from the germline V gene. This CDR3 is CASSLGTSGSWEQYF. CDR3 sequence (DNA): TGTGCCAGCAGCTTAGGGACTAGCGGGAGCTGGGAGCAGTACTTC.

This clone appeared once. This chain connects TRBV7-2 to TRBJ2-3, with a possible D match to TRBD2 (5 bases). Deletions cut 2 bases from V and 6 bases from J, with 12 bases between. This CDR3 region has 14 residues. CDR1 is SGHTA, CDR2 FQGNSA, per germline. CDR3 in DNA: TGTGCCAGCAGCTTATCGAGTAGCGAGGATACGCAGTATTTT. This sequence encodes CASSLSSSEDTQYF. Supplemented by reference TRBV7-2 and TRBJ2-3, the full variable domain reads GAGVSQSPSNKVTEKGKDVELRCDPISGHTALYWYRQSLGQGLEFLIYFQGNSAPDKSGLPSDRFSAERTGGSVSTLTIQRTQQEDSAVYLCASSLSSSEDTQYFGPGTRLTVL.

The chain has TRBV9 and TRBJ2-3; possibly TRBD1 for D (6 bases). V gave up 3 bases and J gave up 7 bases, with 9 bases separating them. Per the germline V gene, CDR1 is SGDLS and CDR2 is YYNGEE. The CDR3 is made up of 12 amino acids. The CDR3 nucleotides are TGTGCCAGCAGCGACACAGGGAATACGCAGTATTTT. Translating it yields CASSDTGNTQYF. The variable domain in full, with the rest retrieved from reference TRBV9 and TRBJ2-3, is DSGVTQTPKHLITATGQRVTLRCSPRSGDLSVYWYQQSLDQGLQFLIQYYNGEERAKGNILERFSAQQFPDLHSELNLSSLELGDSALYFCASSDTGNTQYFGPGTRLTVL.

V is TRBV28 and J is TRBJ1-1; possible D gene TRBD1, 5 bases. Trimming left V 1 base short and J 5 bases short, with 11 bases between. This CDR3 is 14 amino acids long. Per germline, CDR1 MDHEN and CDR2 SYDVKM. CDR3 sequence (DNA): TGTGCCAGCAGTTTATTCCGGGGGAGGACTGAAGCTTTCTTT. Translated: CASSLFRGRTEAFF.

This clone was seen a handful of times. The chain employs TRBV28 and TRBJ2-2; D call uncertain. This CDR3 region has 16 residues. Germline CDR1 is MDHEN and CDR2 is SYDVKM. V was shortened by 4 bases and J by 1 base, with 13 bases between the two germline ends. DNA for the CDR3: TGTGCCAGCAGTTCCATCGATTTTTTGAACACCGGGGAGCTGTTTTTT. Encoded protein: CASSSIDFLNTGELFF.

CDR3 loop: CAPSGSKGKTGHTDTQYF. In nucleotides, the CDR3 is TGTGCTCCTAGTGGGTCGAAGGGGAAAACCGGCCACACAGATACGCAGTATTTT. The V and J genes are TRBV19 and TRBJ2-3; possibly TRBD1 for D (5 bases). There are 18 residues in the CDR3. The germline V gene encodes CDR1 LNHDA and CDR2 SQIVND (reference sequence).

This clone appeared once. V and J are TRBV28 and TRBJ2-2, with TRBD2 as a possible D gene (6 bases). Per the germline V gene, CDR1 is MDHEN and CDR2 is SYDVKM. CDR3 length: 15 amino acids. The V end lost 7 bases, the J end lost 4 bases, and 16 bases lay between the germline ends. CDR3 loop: CASNVPGLSTGELFF. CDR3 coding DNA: TGTGCCAGCAACGTCCCGGGACTCAGCACCGGGGAGCTGTTTTTT.

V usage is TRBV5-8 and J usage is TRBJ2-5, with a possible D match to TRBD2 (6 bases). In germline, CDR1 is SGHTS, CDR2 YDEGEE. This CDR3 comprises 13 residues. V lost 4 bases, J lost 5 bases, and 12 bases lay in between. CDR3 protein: CASSGSGRETQYF. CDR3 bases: TGTGCCAGCAGCGGATCAGGGAGGGAGACCCAGTACTTC.

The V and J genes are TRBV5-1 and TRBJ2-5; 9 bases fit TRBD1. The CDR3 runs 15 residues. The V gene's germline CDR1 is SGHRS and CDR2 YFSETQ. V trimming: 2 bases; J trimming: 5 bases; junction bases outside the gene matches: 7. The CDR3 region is CASSLLQGADETQYF. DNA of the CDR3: TGCGCCAGCAGCTTACTACAGGGGGCTGACGAGACCCAGTACTTC.

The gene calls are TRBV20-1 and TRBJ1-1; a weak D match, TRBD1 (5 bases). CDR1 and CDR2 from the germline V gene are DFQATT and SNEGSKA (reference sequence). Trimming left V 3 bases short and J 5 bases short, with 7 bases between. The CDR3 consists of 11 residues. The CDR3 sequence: CSASRGTEAFF. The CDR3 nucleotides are TGCAGTGCTAGTCGGGGGACTGAAGCTTTCTTT.

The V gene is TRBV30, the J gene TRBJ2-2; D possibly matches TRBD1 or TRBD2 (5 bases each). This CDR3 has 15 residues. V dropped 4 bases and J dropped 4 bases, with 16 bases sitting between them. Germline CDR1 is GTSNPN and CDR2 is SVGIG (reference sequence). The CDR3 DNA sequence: TGTGCCTGGATCTGGTCCAGTGGGGGCACCGGGGAGCTGTTTTTT. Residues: CAWIWSSGGTGELFF.

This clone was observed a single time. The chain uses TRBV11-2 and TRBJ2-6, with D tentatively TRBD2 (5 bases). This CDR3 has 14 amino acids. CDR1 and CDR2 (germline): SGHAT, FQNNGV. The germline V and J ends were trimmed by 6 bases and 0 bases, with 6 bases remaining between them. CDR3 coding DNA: TGTGCCAGCAGACGGGACTCTGGGGCCAACGTCCTGACTTTC. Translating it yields CASRRDSGANVLTF.

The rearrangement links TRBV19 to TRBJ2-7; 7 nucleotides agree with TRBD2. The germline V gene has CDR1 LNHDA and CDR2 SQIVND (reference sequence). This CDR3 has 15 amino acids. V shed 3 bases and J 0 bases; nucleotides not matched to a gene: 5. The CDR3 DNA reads TGTGCCAGTAGTATGAAAGCGGGGAGCTCCTACGAGCAGTACTTC. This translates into CASSMKAGSSYEQYF.

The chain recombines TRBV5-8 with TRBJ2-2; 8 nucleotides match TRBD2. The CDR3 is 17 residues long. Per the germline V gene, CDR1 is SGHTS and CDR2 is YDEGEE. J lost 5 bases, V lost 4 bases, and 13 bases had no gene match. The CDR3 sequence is CASSRTSGPRGTGELFF. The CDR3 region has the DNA TGTGCCAGCAGCCGAACTAGCGGCCCCCGGGGTACCGGGGAGCTGTTTTTT.

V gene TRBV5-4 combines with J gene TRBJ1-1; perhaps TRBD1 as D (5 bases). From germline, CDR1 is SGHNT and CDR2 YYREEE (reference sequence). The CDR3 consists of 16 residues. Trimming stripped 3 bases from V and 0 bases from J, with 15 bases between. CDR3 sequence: CASSSRSTALNTEAFF. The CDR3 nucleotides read TGTGCCAGCAGCTCTAGATCGACAGCCTTGAACACTGAAGCTTTCTTT.

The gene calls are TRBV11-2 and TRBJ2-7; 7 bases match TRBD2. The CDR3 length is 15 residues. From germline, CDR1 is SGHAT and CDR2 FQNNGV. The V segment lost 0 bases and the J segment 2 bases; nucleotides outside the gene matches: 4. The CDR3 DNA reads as TGTGCCAGCAGCTTAGAATTGGGGGGGGCCTACGAGCAGTACTTC. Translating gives CASSLELGGAYEQYF.

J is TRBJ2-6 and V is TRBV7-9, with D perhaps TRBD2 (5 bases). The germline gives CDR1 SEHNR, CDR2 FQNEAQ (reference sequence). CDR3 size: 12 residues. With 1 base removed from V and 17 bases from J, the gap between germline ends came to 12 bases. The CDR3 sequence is CASSLVSSGLTF. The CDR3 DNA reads TGTGCCAGCAGCTTAGTAAGCAGCGGATTGACTTTC.

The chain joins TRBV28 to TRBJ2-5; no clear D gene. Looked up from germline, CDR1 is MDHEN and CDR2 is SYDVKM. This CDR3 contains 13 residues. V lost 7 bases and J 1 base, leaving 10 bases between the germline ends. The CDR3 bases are TGTGCCAGCACACGCACCAGCCAAGAGACCCAGTACTTC. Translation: CASTRTSQETQYF. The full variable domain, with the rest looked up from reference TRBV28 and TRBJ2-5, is DVKVTQSSRYLVKRTGEKVFLECVQDMDHENMFWYRQDPGLGLRLIYFSYDVKMKEKGDIPEGYSVSREKKERFSLILESASTNQTSMYLCASTRTSQETQYFGPGTRLLVL.

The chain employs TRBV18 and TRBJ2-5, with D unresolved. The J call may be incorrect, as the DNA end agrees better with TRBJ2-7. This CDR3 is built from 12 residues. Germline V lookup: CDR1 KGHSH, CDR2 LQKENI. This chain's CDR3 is CASSPESYEQYF. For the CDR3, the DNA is TGTGCCAGCTCACCCGAATCCTACGAGCAGTACTTC.

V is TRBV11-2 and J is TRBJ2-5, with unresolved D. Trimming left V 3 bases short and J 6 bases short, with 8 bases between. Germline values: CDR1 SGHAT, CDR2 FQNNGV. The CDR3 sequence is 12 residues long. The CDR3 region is CASSFGEKTQYF. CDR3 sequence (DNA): TGTGCCAGCAGCTTTGGAGAGAAGACCCAGTACTTC.

DNA for the CDR3: TGCAGCGTTGCTAGCGCAGGGACAGATACGCAGTATTTT. Translating gives CSVASAGTDTQYF. The chain links TRBV29-1 to TRBJ2-3; D may be TRBD2 (6 bases). Trimming cost V 4 bases and J 3 bases, with 11 bases left between them. The CDR3 runs 13 residues. Germline loops: CDR1 SQVTM, CDR2 ANQGSEA.

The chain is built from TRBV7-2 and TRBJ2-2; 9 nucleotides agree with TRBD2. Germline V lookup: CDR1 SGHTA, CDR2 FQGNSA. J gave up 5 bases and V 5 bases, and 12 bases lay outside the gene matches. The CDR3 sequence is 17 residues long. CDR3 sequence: CASSSPRAGGRTGELFF. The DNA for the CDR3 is TGTGCCAGCAGCAGTCCTCGAGCGGGAGGTCGAACCGGGGAGCTGTTTTTT.

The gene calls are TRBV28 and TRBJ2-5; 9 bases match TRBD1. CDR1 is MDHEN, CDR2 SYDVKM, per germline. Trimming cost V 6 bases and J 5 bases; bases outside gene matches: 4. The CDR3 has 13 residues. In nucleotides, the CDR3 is TGTGCCAGCAGAAGACAGGGGGAGGAGACCCAGTACTTC. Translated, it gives CASRRQGEETQYF. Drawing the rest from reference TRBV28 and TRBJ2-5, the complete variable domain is DVKVTQSSRYLVKRTGEKVFLECVQDMDHENMFWYRQDPGLGLRLIYFSYDVKMKEKGDIPEGYSVSREKKERFSLILESASTNQTSMYLCASRRQGEETQYFGPGTRLLVL.

The CDR3 loop is CAWSVLSNTGELFF. For the CDR3, the DNA is TGTGCCTGGAGTGTACTCTCGAACACCGGGGAGCTGTTTTTT. The genes are TRBV30 and TRBJ2-2, with no clear D. The germline V gene has CDR1 GTSNPN and CDR2 SVGIG (reference sequence). This CDR3 has 14 residues. V was clipped by 0 bases and J by 0 bases, with 5 bases between them.

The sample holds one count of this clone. CDR3 sequence reads: CASSSRQGSYGYTF. CDR3 nucleotides: TGTGCCAGCAGCTCCAGACAGGGAAGCTATGGCTACACCTTC. The chain links TRBV7-2 to TRBJ1-2, with 7 nucleotides matching TRBD1. The junction had 6 bases not matched to a gene; V was cut back by 4 bases and J by 4 bases. CDR1 SGHTA and CDR2 FQGNSA come from the germline V gene. The CDR3 has 14 residues.

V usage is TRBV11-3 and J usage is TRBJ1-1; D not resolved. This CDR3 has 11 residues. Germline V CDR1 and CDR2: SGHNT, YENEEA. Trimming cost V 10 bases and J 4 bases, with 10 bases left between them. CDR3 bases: TGTGCCAAGGAGGTCTCCACTGAAGCTTTCTTT. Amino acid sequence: CAKEVSTEAFF.